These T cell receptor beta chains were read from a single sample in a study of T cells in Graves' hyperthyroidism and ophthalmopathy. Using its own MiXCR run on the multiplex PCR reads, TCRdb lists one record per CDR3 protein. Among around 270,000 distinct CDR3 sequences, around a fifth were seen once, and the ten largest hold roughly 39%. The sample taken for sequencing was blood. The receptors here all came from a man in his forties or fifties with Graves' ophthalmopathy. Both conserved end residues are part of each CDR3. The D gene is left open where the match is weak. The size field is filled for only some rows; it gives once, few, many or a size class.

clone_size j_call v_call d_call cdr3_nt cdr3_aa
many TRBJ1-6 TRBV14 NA TGTGCCAGCAGCCAAGGGGGCAGCCGGTATTCACCCCTCCACTTT CASSQGGSRYSPLHF
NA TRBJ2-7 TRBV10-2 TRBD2 TGCGCCAGCACCCGGGGGGGCAGCTCCTACGAGCAGTACTTC CASTRGGSSYEQYF
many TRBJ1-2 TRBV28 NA TGTGCCAGCAGTTTGTTGAACTATGGCTACACCTTC CASSLLNYGYTF
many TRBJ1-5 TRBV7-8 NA TGTGCCAGCAGCTTAAAGGGCCAGCCCCAGCATTTT CASSLKGQPQHF
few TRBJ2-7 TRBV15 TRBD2 TGTGCCACCAGCAGAGAGCGGGAGGGCTCCTACGAGCAGTACTTC CATSREREGSYEQYF
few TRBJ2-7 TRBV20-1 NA TGCAGTGCTCTCTCCAGCGAGCAGTACTTC CSALSSEQYF
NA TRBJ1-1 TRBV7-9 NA TGTGCCAGCAGCTTACAGGGAGAAGGCACTGAAGCTTTCTTT CASSLQGEGTEAFF
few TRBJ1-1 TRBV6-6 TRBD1 TGTGCCAGCAGTTACTTCCAAGGACAGGGGGGCACTGAAGCTTTCTTT CASSYFQGQGGTEAFF
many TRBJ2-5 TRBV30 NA TGTGCCTGGAGTGTCAGTGAGACCCAGTACTTC CAWSVSETQYF
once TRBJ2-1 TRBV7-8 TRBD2 TGTGCCAGCAGCTTAGGGCGCTTTTCGGGACTAGCGGGAGGGCGGAGCTCCTACAATGAGCAGCTCTTC CASSLGRFSGLAGGRSSYNEQLF
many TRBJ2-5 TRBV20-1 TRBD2 TGCAGTGCTGATAAGACTAGCGGGACTCGGAGCCAGTACTTC CSADKTSGTRSQYF
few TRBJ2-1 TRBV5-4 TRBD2 TGTGCCAGCAGCTTCCTCGGACTAGGATCGAATGAGCAGTTCTTC CASSFLGLGSNEQFF
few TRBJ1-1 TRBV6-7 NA TGTGCCAGCAGTTACCGGGAAAATGAAGCTTTCTTT CASSYRENEAFF
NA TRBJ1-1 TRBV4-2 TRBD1 TGTGCCAGCAGCCAAGAGACAGGGGGGAGGACTGAAGCTTTCTTT CASSQETGGRTEAFF
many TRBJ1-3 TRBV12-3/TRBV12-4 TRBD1 TGTGCCAGCAGCCAAAACACCGGGACAGCTTATGGAAACACCATATATTTT CASSQNTGTAYGNTIYF
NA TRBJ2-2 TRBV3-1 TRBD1 TGTGCCAGCAGCCAACGGGACAGGGACACCGGGGAGCTGTTTTTT CASSQRDRDTGELFF
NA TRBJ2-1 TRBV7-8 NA TGTGCCAGCAGGGTGAGGGTTGGGAATGAGCAGTTCTTC CASRVRVGNEQFF
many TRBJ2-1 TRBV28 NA TGTGCCAGCAGTACACAGGTGGGCAGGGGCCCCTACAATGAGCAGTTCTTC CASSTQVGRGPYNEQFF
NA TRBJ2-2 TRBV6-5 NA TGTGCCATCCGTTGGGCTGGGGGCACCGGGGAGCTGTTTTTT CAIRWAGGTGELFF
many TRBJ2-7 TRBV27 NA TGTGCCAGCAGTACCCCCGCCGGGACAAAGAGCTCCTACGAGCAGTACTTC CASSTPAGTKSSYEQYF
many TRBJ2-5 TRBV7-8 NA TGTGCCAGCAGCTTAGTCTGGGGACAAGAGACCCAGTACTTC CASSLVWGQETQYF
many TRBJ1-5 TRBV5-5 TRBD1 TGTGCCAGCAGGTTCGGGACAGGGGGCCGGGAACAGCCCCAGCATTTT CASRFGTGGREQPQHF
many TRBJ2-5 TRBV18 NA TGTGCCAGCTCACAGGGATCGGAGACCCAGTACTTC CASSQGSETQYF
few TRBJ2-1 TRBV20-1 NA TGCAGTGCAGCGGCGGAGGAAAGATGGGAGCAGTTCTTC CSAAAEERWEQFF
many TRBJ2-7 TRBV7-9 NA TGTGCCAGCAGCCCCCGCTCTACTCCTCGGGAGCAGTACTTC CASSPRSTPREQYF
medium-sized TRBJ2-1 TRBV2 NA TGTGCCAGCAGTGAAAGAGGGTACAATGAGCAGTTCTTC CASSERGYNEQFF
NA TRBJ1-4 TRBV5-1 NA TGCGCCAGCAGCCAAGAGGGAGTTGCAACTAATGAAAAACTGTTTTTT CASSQEGVATNEKLFF
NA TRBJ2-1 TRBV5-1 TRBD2 TGCGCCAGCAGCTGGAGCGGGAGCCATTACAATGAGCAGTTCTTC CASSWSGSHYNEQFF
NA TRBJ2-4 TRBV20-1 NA TGCAGTGCTAGCGGGAGAATGAACATTCAGTACTTC CSASGRMNIQYF
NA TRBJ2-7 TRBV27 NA TGTGCCAGCAGTTTTCAGGGGCCTTCTCAAGGGGAGCAGTACTTC CASSFQGPSQGEQYF
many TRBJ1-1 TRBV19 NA TGTGCCAGTAGCCGAGGGTCGGGCACTGAAGCTTTCTTT CASSRGSGTEAFF
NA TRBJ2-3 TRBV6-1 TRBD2 TGTGCCAGCAGGGGCGGACTAGCGGGGGACCCAGATACGCAGTATTTT CASRGGLAGDPDTQYF
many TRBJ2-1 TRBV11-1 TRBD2 TGTGCCAGCAGCTTCGGGAGGGGGGGCAATGAGCAGTTCTTC CASSFGRGGNEQFF
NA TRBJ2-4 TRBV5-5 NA TGTGCCAGCAGCTTAGGGGACCAAAACATTCAGTACTTC CASSLGDQNIQYF